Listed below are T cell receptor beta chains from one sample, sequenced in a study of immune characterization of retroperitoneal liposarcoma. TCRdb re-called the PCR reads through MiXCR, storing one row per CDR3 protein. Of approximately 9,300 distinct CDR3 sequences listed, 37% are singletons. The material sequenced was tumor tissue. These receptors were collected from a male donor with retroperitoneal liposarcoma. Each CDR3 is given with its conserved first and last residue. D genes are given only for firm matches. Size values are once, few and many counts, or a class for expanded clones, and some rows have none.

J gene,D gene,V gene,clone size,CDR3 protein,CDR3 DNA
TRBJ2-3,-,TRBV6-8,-,CASSGRGSGTDTQYF,TGTGCCAGCAGTGGTCGAGGCAGTGGGACAGATACGCAGTATTTT
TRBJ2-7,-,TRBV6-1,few,CASSSAGASYNEQYF,TGTGCCAGCAGTTCTGCGGGGGCCTCCTACAATGAGCAGTACTTC
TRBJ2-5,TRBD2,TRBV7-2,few,CASSFGGSGETQYF,TGTGCCAGCAGCTTCGGCGGGAGCGGTGAGACCCAGTACTTC
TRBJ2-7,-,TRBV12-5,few,CASALGSSYEQYF,TGTGCTAGCGCCCTAGGCAGCTCCTACGAGCAGTACTTC
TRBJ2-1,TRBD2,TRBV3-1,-,CASSPGTSGINEQFF,TGTGCCAGCAGCCCGGGGACTAGCGGGATCAATGAGCAGTTCTTC
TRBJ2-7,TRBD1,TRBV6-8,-,CASSYSADRGLREQYF,TGTGCCAGCAGTTACTCGGCGGACAGGGGACTTCGCGAGCAGTACTTC
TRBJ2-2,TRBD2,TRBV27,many,CASIAGGPGTGELFF,TGTGCCAGCATAGCGGGAGGGCCTGGCACCGGGGAGCTGTTTTTT
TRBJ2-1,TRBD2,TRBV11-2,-,CASSWTSASSYEQFF,TGTGCCAGCAGTTGGACTAGCGCGAGCTCCTACGAGCAGTTCTTC
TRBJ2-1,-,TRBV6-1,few,CASSLLATANYNEQFF,TGTGCCAGCAGTCTGCTAGCCACAGCTAACTACAATGAGCAGTTCTTC
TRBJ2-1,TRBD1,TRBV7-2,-,CASRVYRGDEQFF,TGTGCCAGCAGGGTATACAGGGGCGATGAGCAGTTCTTC
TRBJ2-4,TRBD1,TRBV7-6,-,CASSLAEGAYIQYF,TGTGCCAGCAGCTTAGCAGAGGGGGCGTACATTCAGTACTTC
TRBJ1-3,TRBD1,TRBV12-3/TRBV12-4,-,CASSSRDRGLKSGNTIYF,TGTGCCAGCAGTTCTCGGGACAGGGGGTTAAAATCTGGAAACACCATATATTTT
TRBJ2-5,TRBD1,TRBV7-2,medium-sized,CASSLRTGNQETQYF,TGTGCCAGCAGCTTAAGGACAGGGAATCAAGAGACCCAGTACTTC
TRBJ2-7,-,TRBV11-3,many,CASSPLGVLSYEQYF,TGTGCCAGCAGCCCCCTGGGGGTATTGAGCTACGAGCAGTACTTC
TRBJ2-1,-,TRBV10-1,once,CATEAGSNEQFF,TGCGCCACTGAGGCAGGGAGCAATGAGCAGTTCTTC
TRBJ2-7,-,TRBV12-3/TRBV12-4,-,CASSLRADYEQYF,TGTGCCAGCAGTTTAAGGGCAGACTACGAGCAGTACTTC
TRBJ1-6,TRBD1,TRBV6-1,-,CAIEQGAGNSPLHF,TGTGCCATTGAACAGGGGGCGGGAAATTCACCCCTCCACTTT
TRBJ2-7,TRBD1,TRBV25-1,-,CASSDATGGSYEQYF,TGTGCCAGCAGTGACGCGACAGGGGGCTCCTACGAGCAGTACTTC
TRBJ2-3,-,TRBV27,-,CASSLIGTLLTDTQYF,TGTGCCAGCAGTTTAATCGGGACACTCCTCACAGATACGCAGTATTTT
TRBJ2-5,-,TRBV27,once,CASSGRSYQETQYF,TGTGCCAGCAGTGGTCGGAGCTACCAAGAGACCCAGTACTTC
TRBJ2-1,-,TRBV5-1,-,CASSLKQGSPYNEQFF,TGCGCCAGCAGCTTAAAACAGGGTTCCCCCTACAATGAGCAGTTCTTC
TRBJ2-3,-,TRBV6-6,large,CASSYSTREPTDTQYF,TGTGCCAGCAGTTACTCTACTCGGGAACCCACAGATACGCAGTATTTT
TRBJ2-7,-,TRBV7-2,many,CASSLDGGLYNEQYF,TGTGCCAGCAGCTTAGACGGGGGCCTGTACAATGAGCAGTACTTC
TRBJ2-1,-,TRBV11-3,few,CASSFLRYEQFF,TGTGCCAGCAGCTTTTTACGCTACGAGCAGTTCTTC
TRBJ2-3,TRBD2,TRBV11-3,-,CASSLEGSGGTDTQYF,TGTGCCAGCAGCTTAGAGGGTAGCGGGGGTACAGATACGCAGTATTTT
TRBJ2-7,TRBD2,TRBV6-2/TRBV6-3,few,CASRKTSGSSYNEQYF,TGTGCCAGCAGAAAAACTAGCGGGAGCTCCTACAATGAGCAGTACTTC
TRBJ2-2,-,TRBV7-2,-,CASSSGTALNTGELFF,TGTGCCAGCAGCTCCGGGACGGCCCTTAACACCGGGGAGCTGTTTTTT
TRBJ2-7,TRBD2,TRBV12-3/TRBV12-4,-,CASTPGRVSGRRYEQYF,TGTGCCAGCACTCCCGGGAGAGTTAGCGGGAGAAGGTACGAGCAGTACTTC